The entry below gives a single TCR beta chain sequence along with its context. Residents of over 20 US areas, aged roughly 18 to 89 years, made up the participants. The repertoire was sequenced with immunoSEQ multiplex PCR; TCRdb's copy has only in-frame clones and lacks some. The data show approximately 280,000 clones, around nine tenths seen once. This sample is part of a study of blood T cell repertoires in COVID-19. The CDR3 length is 12 residues. J gave up 4 bases and V 3 bases, and 1 base lay outside the gene matches. Germline CDR1 reads SQVTM; CDR2 reads ANQGSEA. The rearrangement links TRBV29-1 to TRBJ1-2; 8 nucleotides align to TRBD1. Sample: PBMCs or T cells enriched from blood (not recorded which). This TCR derives from a woman in her thirties or forties who had recovered from COVID-19. The CDR3 loop reads CSVDGTGYGYTF. The CDR3 DNA reads as TGCAGCGTTGACGGGACAGGCTATGGCTACACCTTC.